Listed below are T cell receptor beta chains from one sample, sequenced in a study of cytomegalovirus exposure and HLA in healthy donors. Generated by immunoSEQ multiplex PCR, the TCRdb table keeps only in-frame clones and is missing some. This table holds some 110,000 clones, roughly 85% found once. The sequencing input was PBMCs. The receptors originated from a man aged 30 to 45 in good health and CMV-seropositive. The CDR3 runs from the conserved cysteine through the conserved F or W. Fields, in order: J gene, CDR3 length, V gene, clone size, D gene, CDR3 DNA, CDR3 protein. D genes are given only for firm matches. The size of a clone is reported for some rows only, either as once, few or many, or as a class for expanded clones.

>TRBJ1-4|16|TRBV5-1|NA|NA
TGCGCCAGCAGCTTAAATACAGCTGGGACTAATGAAAAACTGTTTTTT
CASSLNTAGTNEKLFF
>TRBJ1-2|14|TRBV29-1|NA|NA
TGCAGCGTCGATGGGGCTGGACAGTTTTATGGCTACACCTTC
CSVDGAGQFYGYTF
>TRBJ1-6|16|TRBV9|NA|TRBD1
TGTGCCAGCAGCCTAGGGACAGGCACTTTCCGCTCACCCCTCCACTTT
CASSLGTGTFRSPLHF
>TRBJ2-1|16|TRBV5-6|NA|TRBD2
TGTGCCAGCAGCTTAAACGGGAGGATCTCCTACAATGAGCAGTTCTTC
CASSLNGRISYNEQFF
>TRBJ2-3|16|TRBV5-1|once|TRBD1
TGCGCCAGCAGCTTGTTTGCAGGGGGTGGCACAGATACGCAGTATTTT
CASSLFAGGGTDTQYF
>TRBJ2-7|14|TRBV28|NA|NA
TGTGCCAGCAGTTTGTCAAAACCCCCCTACGAGCAGTACTTC
CASSLSKPPYEQYF
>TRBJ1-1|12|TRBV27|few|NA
TGTGCCAGCAGTTCCCGCTTGAGGGAAGCTTTCTTT
CASSSRLREAFF
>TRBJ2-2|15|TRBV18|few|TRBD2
TGTGCCAGCTCTCCGACTAGCGCGTTCGGCGGGGAGCTGTTTTTT
CASSPTSAFGGELFF
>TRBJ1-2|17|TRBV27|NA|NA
TGTGCCAGCAGCCCAAACAACGGAAGGACAGAAGTATATGGCTACACCTTC
CASSPNNGRTEVYGYTF
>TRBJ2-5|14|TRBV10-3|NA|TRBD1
TGTGCCATCAGTCCACAGGGGGCGGGAGAGACCCAGTACTTC
CAISPQGAGETQYF
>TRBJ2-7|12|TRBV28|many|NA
TGTGCCAGCAGGAGTCGTCCGGGAGAGCAGTACTTC
CASRSRPGEQYF
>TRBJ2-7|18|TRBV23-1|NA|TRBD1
TGCGCCAGCACAGATGGGGGACAGGGGGATAATTTGTCCTACGAGCAGTACTTC
CASTDGGQGDNLSYEQYF
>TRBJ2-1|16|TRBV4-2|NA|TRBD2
TGTGCCAGCAGCCAGGTCCTAGCGGGAGGACACAATGAGCAGTTCTTC
CASSQVLAGGHNEQFF
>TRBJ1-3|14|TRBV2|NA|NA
TGTGCCAGCAGCGGCTTTAGGACAGATGAAACCATATATTTT
CASSGFRTDETIYF
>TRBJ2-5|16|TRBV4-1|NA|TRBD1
TGCGCCAGCAGCCAAGGGCCGGACAGGGTGGGGGAGACCCAGTACTTC
CASSQGPDRVGETQYF
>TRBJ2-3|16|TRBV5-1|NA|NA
TGCGCCAGCAGCTTGTTCGGTCCAGGGAGGACAGATACGCAGTATTTT
CASSLFGPGRTDTQYF
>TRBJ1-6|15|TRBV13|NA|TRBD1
TGTGCCAGCAGCTGGGGACAGGGGAATAATTCACCCCTCCACTTT
CASSWGQGNNSPLHF
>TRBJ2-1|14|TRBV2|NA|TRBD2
TGTGCCAGCCGACTAGCGGGACAGTACAATGAGCAGTTCTTC
CASRLAGQYNEQFF
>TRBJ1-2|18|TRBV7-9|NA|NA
TGTGCCAGCGGCCCGCCCACTTCAGAGGACAAAAAATTTAATGGCTACACCTTC
CASGPPTSEDKKFNGYTF
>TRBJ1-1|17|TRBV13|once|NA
TGTGCCAGCAGCTTAGGCCTCGGTAGACTCCGGAACACTGAAGCTTTCTTT
CASSLGLGRLRNTEAFF
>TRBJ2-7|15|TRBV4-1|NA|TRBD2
TGCGCCAGCAGTCTCGGGACTAGCAGGCCCTACGAGCAGTACTTC
CASSLGTSRPYEQYF
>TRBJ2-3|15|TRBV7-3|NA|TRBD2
TGTGCCAGCAGCTTAACCGGGGGGACCACAGATACGCAGTATTTT
CASSLTGGTTDTQYF
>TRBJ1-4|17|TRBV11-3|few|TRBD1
TGTGCCAGCAGCTTAGCGGGCAGGGGGACAACTAATGAAAAACTGTTTTTT
CASSLAGRGTTNEKLFF
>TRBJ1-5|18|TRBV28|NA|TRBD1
TGTGCCAGCAGTCCCCCTCCGACAGGGGAGAGCGGACGTCAGCCCCAGCATTTT
CASSPPPTGESGRQPQHF
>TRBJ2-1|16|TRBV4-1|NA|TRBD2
TGCGCCAGCAGCCAAGATGGAGCGGGGGGGCGAGACGAGCAGTTCTTC
CASSQDGAGGRDEQFF
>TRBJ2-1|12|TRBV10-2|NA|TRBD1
TGCGCCAGCAGTGAGTCTCAGGGGGCGCAGTTCTTC
CASSESQGAQFF
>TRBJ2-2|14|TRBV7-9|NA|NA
TGTGCCAGCAGCTTAACAGGGATCGGCGGGGAGCTGTTTTTT
CASSLTGIGGELFF
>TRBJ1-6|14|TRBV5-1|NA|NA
TGCGCCAGCAGCTTCAGCCAGGGTCGTTCACCCCTCCACTTT
CASSFSQGRSPLHF
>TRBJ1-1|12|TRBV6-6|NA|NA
TGTGCCAGCGGAAAACAGAGCACTGAAGCTTTCTTT
CASGKQSTEAFF
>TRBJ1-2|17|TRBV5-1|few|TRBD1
TGCGCCAGCAGCGGAACCGGGACAGGGGGCGTTGGCTATGGCTACACCTTC
CASSGTGTGGVGYGYTF
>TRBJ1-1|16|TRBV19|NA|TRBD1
TGTGCCAGTAGTCCCACCAATTGGGACAGCGGGACTGAAGCTTTCTTT
CASSPTNWDSGTEAFF
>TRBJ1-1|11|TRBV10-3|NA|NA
TGTGCCACCCGGGCGGGCACTGAAGCTTTCTTT
CATRAGTEAFF
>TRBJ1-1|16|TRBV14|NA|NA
TGTGCCAGCAGCCCCGAATCGGACAGATTGAACACTGAAGCTTTCTTT
CASSPESDRLNTEAFF
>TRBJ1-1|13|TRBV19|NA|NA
TGTGCCAGTAGTACACACAGCTACACTGAAGCTTTCTTT
CASSTHSYTEAFF
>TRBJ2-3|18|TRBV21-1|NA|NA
TGTGCCAGCAGCACGCCAAGGGTGGGACTAGCGGGCTCTTATACGCAGTATTTT
CASSTPRVGLAGSYTQYF
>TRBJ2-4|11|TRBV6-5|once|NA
TGTGCCAGCAGCCACTCGAACATTCAGTACTTC
CASSHSNIQYF
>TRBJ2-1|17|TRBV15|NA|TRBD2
TGTGCCACCAGGGTTGATTTGGAGCGGGAATACAATTATGAGCAGTTCTTC
CATRVDLEREYNYEQFF